The 24 T cell receptor beta chains below were found in one sample sequenced in a study of shared clonotypes between healthy human individuals. Naive CD8 cells comprised CD45RO-negative, CCR7-positively selected cells, excluding terminally differentiated effector memory CD45RA+ cells. Sequencing used immunoSEQ multiplex PCR; TCRdb keeps in-frame clones, though not all of them. The sample gives 1.5 million to 2.5 million clones, about 95% of which show up once; around 1% is in the top ten. Sample: naive CD8+ T cells sorted from blood. Receptors were obtained from a man aged 18 to 30 in good health.

The chain links TRBV5-4 to TRBJ2-7, with D perhaps being TRBD1 or TRBD2 (6 bases each). With 3 bases removed from V and 4 bases from J, the gap between germline ends came to 20 bases. The CDR3 runs 16 residues. CDR1 is SGHNT, CDR2 YYREEE, per germline (reference sequence). The CDR3 loop reads CASSSDLGSGAYEQYF. CDR3 sequence (DNA): TGTGCCAGCAGCTCGGACCTAGGTTCGGGGGCGTACGAGCAGTACTTC.

The chain recombines TRBV9 with TRBJ2-1; D is ambiguous. V gave up 2 bases and J gave up 9 bases, with 15 bases separating them. The CDR3 runs 14 residues. The germline CDR1 and CDR2 sequences are SGDLS and YYNGEE. In nucleotides, the CDR3 is TGTGCCAGCAGCGTCCTCAGCGAGTTAAGTGAGCAGTTCTTC. It encodes CASSVLSELSEQFF.

The chain employs TRBV9 and TRBJ2-7; D is ambiguous. The CDR3 is 14 amino acids. Trimming removed 4 bases at V and 3 bases at J, with 14 bases between. Germline V gene lookup returns CDR1 SGDLS and CDR2 YYNGEE. The CDR3 loop is CASSPPLSDYEQYF. The CDR3 nucleotides are TGTGCCAGCAGCCCCCCCCTCAGCGACTACGAGCAGTACTTC.

J is TRBJ2-4 and V is TRBV23-1; D not resolved. TRBV23-1 is known as an ORF, though its function is uncertain. Trimming removed 5 bases from V and 0 bases from J, with 5 bases in between. The CDR3 covers 13 residues. The CDR3 loop is CASSALAKNIQYF. The CDR3 DNA reads as TGCGCCAGCAGTGCGCTAGCCAAAAACATTCAGTACTTC.

As for this clone: Other nucleotide sequences from this sample produce the same CDR3. The chain recombines TRBV5-6 with TRBJ2-7; 10 positions agree with TRBD1. CDR3 length: 14 amino acids. Trimming cost V 2 bases and J 6 bases; bases outside gene matches: 5. Germline V gene lookup returns CDR1 SGHDT and CDR2 YYEEEE. Here the CDR3 reads CASSFGTGVREQYF. In DNA form, the CDR3 reads TGTGCCAGCAGCTTTGGGACAGGGGTCCGCGAGCAGTACTTC.

This clone was picked up many times. The chain links TRBV10-3 to TRBJ1-5, with D unclear. This CDR3 is built from 12 residues. V was cut by 0 bases and J by 5 bases, with 2 bases left in between. The V gene's germline CDR1 is ENHRY and CDR2 SYGVKD. This chain's CDR3 is CAISESYQPQHF. The CDR3, as DNA: TGTGCCATCAGTGAGTCATATCAGCCCCAGCATTTT.

As regards this clone: Within the sample, other DNA sequences also encode this same CDR3. The chain has TRBV7-9 and TRBJ2-7; 7 nucleotides match TRBD1. The germline V gene encodes CDR1 SEHNR and CDR2 FQNEAQ (reference sequence). V lost 4 bases, J lost 6 bases, and 3 bases stayed unmatched. CDR3 length: 12 residues. The CDR3 spells CASSSRQGEQYF. In DNA, the CDR3 is TGTGCCAGCAGCTCCCGACAGGGCGAGCAGTACTTC.

V is TRBV5-1 and J is TRBJ1-3; tentative D call: TRBD1 (5 bases). Germline V gene lookup returns CDR1 SGHRS and CDR2 YFSETQ. V was trimmed by 5 bases and J by 13 bases, leaving 22 bases between them. This CDR3 is built from 14 residues. CDR3 protein: CASSDRALEEKIYF. The CDR3 nucleotides read TGCGCCAGCAGTGACAGAGCTCTGGAAGAAAAAATATATTTT.

V gene TRBV6-1 combines with J gene TRBJ2-2, with 7 bases fitting TRBD1. This CDR3 comprises 16 residues. Germline V CDR1 and CDR2: MNHNS, SASEGT. The ends lost 3 bases at V and 3 bases at J; junction bases unmatched: 7. CDR3 sequence (DNA): TGTGCCAGCAGTGAGATGGGGACAGTAGACACCGGGGAGCTGTTTTTT. It translates to CASSEMGTVDTGELFF.

On this clone itself: The same CDR3 can be traced to other DNA sequences in this sample. The chain has TRBV11-2 and TRBJ2-5; weak D call: TRBD1 (6 bases). V lost 0 bases and J lost 5, with 7 bases in between. This CDR3 is 13 amino acids long. Germline CDR1 SGHAT, CDR2 FQNNGV. The CDR3 region has the DNA TGTGCCAGCAGCTTAGAAGGGGGTGAGACCCAGTACTTC. Translating it yields CASSLEGGETQYF.

V usage is TRBV4-1 and J usage is TRBJ2-1; possible D gene TRBD2, 6 bases. Germline assignment: CDR1 MGHRA and CDR2 YSYEKL. This CDR3 spans 15 amino acids. Trimming took off 5 bases at V and 2 bases at J, with 13 bases between the two ends. CDR3 sequence reads: CASSESSVAYNEQFF. The CDR3 DNA reads as TGCGCCAGCAGCGAATCTAGCGTAGCCTACAATGAGCAGTTCTTC.

V usage is TRBV15 and J usage is TRBJ1-1; D is unclear. The CDR3 has 13 residues. V lost 0 bases to trimming and J lost 6 bases, with 8 bases between them. In germline, CDR1 is LNHNV, CDR2 YYDKDF (reference sequence). Written as DNA, the CDR3 is TGTGCCACCAGCAGAGATTATCCATCTGAAGCTTTCTTT. It yields the protein CATSRDYPSEAFF.

The rearrangement uses TRBV7-9 and TRBJ2-7; tentatively, D is TRBD2 (6 bases). The CDR3 is made up of 14 amino acids. Germline V gives CDR1 SEHNR, CDR2 FQNEAQ (reference sequence). Trimming cost V 1 base and J 1 base, with 8 bases left between them. The CDR3 region is CASSLVAGSYEQYF. In nucleotides, the CDR3 is TGTGCCAGCAGCTTAGTGGCGGGGTCCTACGAGCAGTACTTC.

Concerning this clone itself: Distinct nucleotide sequences in the sample also encode this CDR3. This chain links TRBV5-6 with TRBJ1-4, with unresolved D. Deletions cut 2 bases from V and 5 bases from J, with 7 bases between. The length of the CDR3 is 13 residues. Germline V gives CDR1 SGHDT, CDR2 YYEEEE. CDR3 amino acids: CASSLGSNEKLFF. The CDR3 region has the DNA TGTGCCAGCAGCTTAGGCAGCAATGAAAAACTGTTTTTT.

In the case of this clone: Other DNA sequences in this sample translate to the same CDR3. For the CDR3, the DNA is TGTGCCAGCAGCCTACTAGCGGGGGGCACAGATACGCAGTATTTT. Protein sequence: CASSLLAGGTDTQYF. The chain employs TRBV7-2 and TRBJ2-3; 11 positions match TRBD2. V trimming: 5 bases; J trimming: 1 base; junction bases outside the gene matches: 2. This CDR3 spans 15 amino acids. Germline lookup yields CDR1 SGHTA and CDR2 FQGNSA.

V is TRBV4-1 and J is TRBJ1-5; no firm D call. Germline V gene sequence: CDR1 MGHRA, CDR2 YSYEKL. The CDR3 covers 13 residues. Trimming removed 3 bases at V and 5 bases at J, with 8 bases between. The CDR3 protein is CASSQVGYQPQHF. DNA of the CDR3: TGCGCCAGCAGCCAGGTAGGGTATCAGCCCCAGCATTTT.

In DNA form, the CDR3 reads TGTGCCAGCAGAACAGACGGCTTTAGCAATCAGCCCCAGCATTTT. Its protein product is CASRTDGFSNQPQHF. The J gene is TRBJ1-5, the V gene TRBV5-8; D gene unclear. The V end was cut by 5 bases, the J end by 0 bases, with 12 bases between. Germline-derived CDR1 and CDR2 are SGHTS and YDEGEE. The CDR3 has 15 amino acids.

This chain joins TRBV11-2 and TRBJ2-5, with D perhaps matching TRBD2 (5 bases). Trimming took off 5 bases at V and 6 bases at J, with 10 bases between the two ends. This CDR3 contains 12 residues. CDR1 is SGHAT, CDR2 FQNNGV, per germline. The CDR3 sequence is CASSELVQTQYF. The CDR3 region has the DNA TGTGCCAGCAGCGAACTAGTTCAGACCCAGTACTTC.

The chain links TRBV25-1 to TRBJ1-2; D perhaps matches TRBD1 (6 bases). Germline lookup yields CDR1 MGHDK and CDR2 SYGVNS. The CDR3 runs 13 residues. Trimming removed 7 bases from V and 2 bases from J, with 11 bases in between. The CDR3 DNA sequence: TGTGCCAGCACCACCGGACAGAACTATGGCTACACCTTC. This encodes CASTTGQNYGYTF.

The J gene is TRBJ2-1, the V gene TRBV29-1; D gene unclear. Germline V CDR1 and CDR2: SQVTM, ANQGSEA. The CDR3 extends over 12 amino acids. The V end lost 3 bases, the J end lost 6 bases, and 9 bases lay between the germline ends. The DNA of the CDR3 is TGCAGCGTTGATAACAGCCTCAATGAGCAGTTCTTC. It encodes CSVDNSLNEQFF.

This chain links TRBV5-6 with TRBJ1-2; 7 nucleotides line up with TRBD1. The CDR3 runs 13 residues. V was pared by 4 bases and J by 3 bases, with 3 bases of the junction left unmatched. Germline values: CDR1 SGHDT, CDR2 YYEEEE. The CDR3 coding sequence is TGTGCCAGCAGCGCAGACAGGGACTATGGCTACACCTTC. Translated, it gives CASSADRDYGYTF.

This clone has a count of ten or more. The sample holds other DNA sequences that translate to the same CDR3. V usage is TRBV6-6 and J usage is TRBJ1-2; D is ambiguous. The CDR3 has 11 residues. Germline values: CDR1 MNHNY, CDR2 SVGAGI (reference sequence). The V and J ends lost 3 bases and 4 bases respectively, with 3 bases between them. CDR3 residues: CASSYLYGYTF. The DNA for the CDR3 is TGTGCCAGCAGTTATCTCTATGGCTACACCTTC.

The chain combines TRBV18 with TRBJ2-3, with D unclear. The CDR3 extends over 15 amino acids. Trimming cost V 2 bases and J 0 bases, with 9 bases left between them. CDR1 KGHSH and CDR2 LQKENI come from the germline V gene. The CDR3 coding sequence is TGTGCCAGCTCACCAATGGATGACAGCACAGATACGCAGTATTTT. Translated: CASSPMDDSTDTQYF.

CDR3 nucleotides: TGTGCCAGCAGCCTGGCGGGCCTCAGCTCCTACGAGCAGTACTTC. It encodes CASSLAGLSSYEQYF. The chain couples TRBV5-8 to TRBJ2-7; D perhaps matches TRBD2 (5 bases). Germline lookup yields CDR1 SGHTS and CDR2 YDEGEE. This CDR3 is 15 amino acids long. V was trimmed by 4 bases and J by 0 bases, leaving 14 bases between them.